The sequence of this T cell receptor (beta chain) was determined in a study of technical replicates of blood from a handful of donors. This clone was counted a single time. Sequencing was performed with immunoSEQ multiplex PCR; in TCRdb, only in-frame clones are kept and a portion is missing. The table has about 94,000 clones, approximately 94% seen once; the top ten hold about 0.21%. CDR1 is MNHNS, CDR2 SASEGT, per germline. V lost 4 bases and J lost 3; bases outside the gene matches: 3. The CDR3 is 14 amino acids. V is TRBV6-1 and J is TRBJ1-1; TRBD1 matches at 9 bases. The clonotype was recovered from a human donor in good health. Specimen: T cells isolated from PBMCs. The CDR3 bases are TGTGCCAGCAGTGCTGACAGGGGGGACACTGAAGCTTTCTTT. This codes for CASSADRGDTEAFF.